Sequencing of this T cell receptor (beta chain) was carried out in a study of T-cell memory formation after mild COVID-19. Study results and caveats: While clones contracting from day 15 to 85 were balanced between CD4 and CD8, later expanders leaned CD4+.

5'RACE, which relied on constant-segment primers, yielded TCR alpha and TCR beta cDNA libraries carrying sample barcodes and UMIs. A single record per CDR3 protein comes from TCRdb applying MiXCR to the 5' RACE reads. Of about 340,000 distinct CDR3 sequences in the sample, 10% to 15% were seen once. V lost 10 bases and J lost 1, with 13 bases in between. This CDR3 has 13 amino acids. Germline V gene sequence: CDR1 MNHEY, CDR2 SVGEGT. Remarks on this clonotype: What it binds is not known.

This clonotype was sampled from a young man who had mild COVID-19 (a few samples of this study predate the infection). Cell type and time point are not known. The gene calls are TRBV6-2 or TRBV6-3 and TRBJ1-1, with D possibly matching TRBD1 (5 bases). Sequenced material: PBMCs or a T cell subset sorted from them (not recorded which). DNA for the CDR3: TGTGCCACCCGGGACTGGGGGAACACTGAAGCTTTCTTT. It codes for CATRDWGNTEAFF.